Listed here are 14 T cell receptor beta chains from one sample, sequenced in a study of blood T cell repertoires in COVID-19. Sequencing used immunoSEQ multiplex PCR; TCRdb keeps in-frame clones, though not all of them. Of 120,000 to 150,000 clones listed, around 89% were seen once; the top ten hold over 10%. The sample consisted of peripheral blood. These receptors were obtained from a man younger than 35 with COVID-19, enrolled during active disease.

This clone was seen only once. V gene TRBV19 combines with J gene TRBJ2-2; TRBD1 agrees at 7 bases. Looked up from germline, CDR1 is LNHDA and CDR2 is SQIVND (reference sequence). CDR3 length: 13 residues. Unmatched junction bases numbered 3, after V lost 5 bases and J lost 6 bases. CDR3 DNA: TGTGCCAGTAGTCCAGGGGGAGCCGGGGAGCTGTTTTTT. Translating gives CASSPGGAGELFF.

V usage is TRBV5-1 and J usage is TRBJ2-3; D is perhaps TRBD1 (6 bases). CDR3 length equals 14 residues. V shed 4 bases and J shed 4 bases, with 13 bases lying between them. Germline V gene lookup returns CDR1 SGHRS and CDR2 YFSETQ. DNA of the CDR3: TGCGCCAGCAGCACGGGGCAGGGGTCAGATACGCAGTATTTT. Encoded protein: CASSTGQGSDTQYF. The entire variable domain, with the rest obtained from reference TRBV5-1 and TRBJ2-3, is as follows: KAGVTQTPRYLIKTRGQQVTLSCSPISGHRSVSWYQQTPGQGLQFLFEYFSETQRNKGNFPGRFSGRQFSNSRSEMNVSTLELGDSALYLCASSTGQGSDTQYFGPGTRLTVL.

This chain connects TRBV7-2 to TRBJ2-7; 8 positions match TRBD2. This CDR3 is built from 14 residues. The germline gives CDR1 SGHTA, CDR2 FQGNSA. V dropped 3 bases and J dropped 7; count of bases not matched to a gene: 8. The CDR3 region is CASSLTGLGKEQYF. CDR3 coding DNA: TGTGCCAGCAGCTTGACGGGACTAGGGAAAGAGCAGTACTTC.

The rearrangement joins TRBV5-6 to TRBJ1-2; 7 bases map to TRBD1. Unmatched junction bases numbered 8, after V lost 0 bases and J lost 6 bases. In germline, CDR1 is SGHDT, CDR2 YYEEEE. The CDR3 extends over 15 amino acids. The CDR3 coding sequence is TGTGCCAGCAGCTTGGGCCGACAGGGAAGGAATGGCTACACCTTC. Translation: CASSLGRQGRNGYTF.

A few counts support this clone. V gene TRBV19 combines with J gene TRBJ2-7; 8 nucleotides agree with TRBD1. The CDR3 totals 13 residues. Germline assignment: CDR1 LNHDA and CDR2 SQIVND (reference sequence). After removal of 5 bases from V and 6 bases from J, the junction contained 6 bases not matched to a gene. DNA of the CDR3: TGTGCCAGTAGTGTAGGGGGACAGGTCGAGCAGTACTTC. Its protein product is CASSVGGQVEQYF.

This chain uses TRBV10-3 with TRBJ1-5; TRBD1 is a possible D gene (5 bases). V lost 4 bases and J 0 bases, leaving 13 bases between the germline ends. The CDR3 consists of 16 residues. Germline lookup yields CDR1 ENHRY and CDR2 SYGVKD. CDR3 region: CAISAGGRYSNQPQHF. The DNA for the CDR3 is TGTGCCATCAGTGCGGGGGGGAGGTATAGCAATCAGCCCCAGCATTTT.

This clone has a single count. The rearrangement links TRBV10-3 to TRBJ2-7; 8 nucleotides align to TRBD2. Germline CDR1 reads ENHRY; CDR2 reads SYGVKD. The CDR3 is 18 amino acids. Unmatched junction bases numbered 27, after V lost 5 bases and J lost 12 bases. This chain's CDR3 is CAISFSEPGPGGSSGTYF. CDR3 bases: TGTGCCATCAGTTTTTCAGAGCCGGGGCCGGGAGGGTCCTCAGGAACGTACTTC.

The rearrangement links TRBV19 to TRBJ2-2; 7 bases are shared with TRBD1. The CDR3 totals 18 residues. The V segment lost 3 bases and the J segment 0 bases; nucleotides outside the gene matches: 10. Germline CDR1 reads LNHDA; CDR2 reads SQIVND (reference sequence). The CDR3 is CASSIPIFGTANTGELFF. The CDR3 DNA reads TGTGCCAGTAGTATCCCGATATTCGGGACAGCGAACACCGGGGAGCTGTTTTTT.

The chain couples TRBV7-9 to TRBJ2-7, with a weak D call TRBD1 (6 bases). Trimming left V 3 bases short and J 1 base short, with 16 bases between. The germline V gene has CDR1 SEHNR and CDR2 FQNEAQ (reference sequence). The CDR3 loop spans 16 amino acids. The CDR3 nucleotides are TGTGCCAGCAGCTTTCCTGGGACATGGGATTCCTACGAGCAGTACTTC. Amino acid sequence: CASSFPGTWDSYEQYF. Looking up the rest from reference TRBV7-9 and TRBJ2-7 gives the full variable domain: DTGVSQNPRHKITKRGQNVTFRCDPISEHNRLYWYRQTLGQGPEFLTYFQNEAQLEKSRLLSDRFSAERPKGSFSTLEIQRTEQGDSAMYLCASSFPGTWDSYEQYFGPGTRLTVT.

The rearrangement links TRBV6-2 or TRBV6-3 to TRBJ2-7, with D maybe TRBD2 (7 bases). In germline, CDR1 is MNHEY, CDR2 SVGEGT. The CDR3 extends over 14 amino acids. V lost 5 bases and J 0 bases, leaving 11 bases between the germline ends. CDR3 sequence reads: CASSKGGTSYEQYF. The CDR3 nucleotides are TGTGCCAGCAGTAAGGGGGGGACCTCCTACGAGCAGTACTTC.

The chain is built from TRBV4-3 and TRBJ2-5; 7 positions match TRBD1. V lost 5 bases to trimming and J lost 3 bases; unmatched junction nucleotides: 15. The germline gives CDR1 LGHNA, CDR2 YSLEER. CDR3 length equals 17 residues. CDR3 sequence: CASSSHRFRDREETQYF. Written as DNA, the CDR3 is TGCGCCAGCAGCTCCCATCGTTTCCGGGACAGAGAAGAGACCCAGTACTTC.

V gene TRBV5-5 combines with J gene TRBJ2-2, with 7 bases matching TRBD2. This CDR3 region has 15 residues. V was clipped by 2 bases and J by 1 base; unmatched bases: 2. In germline, CDR1 is SGHKS, CDR2 YYEKEE (reference sequence). For the CDR3, the DNA is TGTGCCAGCAGCTTTGGGGGGGTGAACACCGGGGAGCTGTTTTTT. As protein: CASSFGGVNTGELFF. The variable domain in full, with the rest retrieved from reference TRBV5-5 and TRBJ2-2, is DAGVTQSPTHLIKTRGQQVTLRCSPISGHKSVSWYQQVLGQGPQFIFQYYEKEERGRGNFPDRFSARQFPNYSSELNVNALLLGDSALYLCASSFGGVNTGELFFGEGSRLTVL.

V is TRBV7-2 and J is TRBJ2-1; D gene uncertain. Trimming shortened V by 5 bases and J by 2 bases, and 13 bases separated the two germline ends. CDR1 and CDR2 (germline): SGHTA, FQGNSA. The length of the CDR3 is 15 residues. The CDR3 loop reads CASSPLGRPYNEQFF. The CDR3 region has the DNA TGTGCCAGCAGCCCCCTGGGCAGGCCCTACAATGAGCAGTTCTTC. Full variable domain (rest looked up from reference TRBV7-2 and TRBJ2-1): GAGVSQSPSNKVTEKGKDVELRCDPISGHTALYWYRQSLGQGLEFLIYFQGNSAPDKSGLPSDRFSAERTGGSVSTLTIQRTQQEDSAVYLCASSPLGRPYNEQFFGPGTRLTVL.

This clone was seen once. The genes are TRBV9 and TRBJ2-2; 9 nucleotides line up with TRBD1. The length of the CDR3 is 16 residues. V trimming: 3 bases; J trimming: 5 bases; junction bases outside the gene matches: 8. Germline values: CDR1 SGDLS, CDR2 YYNGEE. The CDR3 DNA sequence: TGTGCCAGCAGCGGAGCCGGGACAGGGAGGACCGGGGAGCTGTTTTTT. Its protein product is CASSGAGTGRTGELFF.